This TCR beta chain derives from a study of CD8 T cells in Susac syndrome. Study conclusions and caveats: A relatively small number of individuals underwent TCR sequencing and HLA analysis.

In the case of this clonotype: The antigen remains undetermined.

Random hexamers were used to reverse transcribe an amount of about 0.5 to 1 ug RNA. Each CDR3 protein is one row after TCRdb ran MiXCR on the immunoSEQ multiplex PCR reads. This sample has tens of thousands of distinct CDR3 sequences, with 93% found just once. This CDR3 has 14 amino acids. Germline V gene data show CDR1 as SGHVS and CDR2 as FNYEAQ. Trimming removed 5 bases from V and 3 bases from J; junction bases left unmatched: 6. The origin of this receptor is a human donor with Susac syndrome. V gene TRBV7-6 combines with J gene TRBJ1-2; 7 bases match TRBD1. Specimen: CD4+ T cells from PBMCs. This CDR3 reads CASSPTGTYYGYTF. The CDR3, as DNA: TGTGCCAGCAGCCCGACAGGGACCTACTATGGCTACACCTTC.